These T cell receptor beta chains were read from a single sample in a study of blood T cell repertoires in COVID-19. Clones were sequenced by immunoSEQ multiplex PCR, and TCRdb holds only the in-frame ones, with some missing. The table includes about 150,000 clones, about three quarters detected once. Specimen: peripheral blood. The receptors here all came from an older man with acute or convalescent COVID-19. CDR3s include the opening cysteine and the closing phenylalanine or tryptophan. Fields, in order: clone size, V gene, D gene, J gene, CDR3 DNA, CDR3 protein. D genes are given only for firm matches. Not every row has a clone size; where given, it reads once, few, many or a size class.

clone_size: few
v_call: TRBV7-3
d_call: TRBD2
j_call: TRBJ2-1
cdr3_nt: TGTGCCAGCAGCTCCCCGGGGGGGGCCGGGAATGAGCAGTTCTTC
cdr3_aa: CASSSPGGAGNEQFF

clone_size: .
v_call: TRBV11-2
d_call: TRBD1
j_call: TRBJ2-4
cdr3_nt: TGTGCCAGCAGCTTAGTGGCAGGGGGCAAAAACATTCAGTACTTC
cdr3_aa: CASSLVAGGKNIQYF

clone_size: .
v_call: TRBV11-3
d_call: .
j_call: TRBJ2-2
cdr3_nt: TGTGCCAGCAGCCTGGGACACGTCACCGGGGAGCTGTTTTTT
cdr3_aa: CASSLGHVTGELFF

clone_size: once
v_call: TRBV3-1/TRBV3-2
d_call: TRBD2
j_call: TRBJ2-5
cdr3_nt: TGTGCCAGCAGCCAAGGTTCGGCGGGGGGGCTTGACTTC
cdr3_aa: CASSQGSAGGLDF

clone_size: once
v_call: TRBV10-3
d_call: TRBD1
j_call: TRBJ1-2
cdr3_nt: TGTGCCATCAGGGCGGACAGGGGCTATGGCTACACCTTC
cdr3_aa: CAIRADRGYGYTF

clone_size: .
v_call: TRBV5-6
d_call: .
j_call: TRBJ1-2
cdr3_nt: TGTGCCAGCAGCTTGTTCGGGGTCTATGGCTACACCTTC
cdr3_aa: CASSLFGVYGYTF

clone_size: .
v_call: TRBV19
d_call: .
j_call: TRBJ1-1
cdr3_nt: TGTGCCAGTAGTACGGGACACCGGAACACTGAAGCTTTCTTT
cdr3_aa: CASSTGHRNTEAFF

clone_size: .
v_call: TRBV19
d_call: .
j_call: TRBJ1-5
cdr3_nt: TGTGCCAGTTCTCCGGGGTTCGAGCAGCCCCAGCATTTT
cdr3_aa: CASSPGFEQPQHF

clone_size: .
v_call: TRBV29-1
d_call: TRBD1
j_call: TRBJ1-2
cdr3_nt: TGCAGCGTTGGAGTCTCTAGCGGGACAGGGGGCAGCTATGGCTACACCTTC
cdr3_aa: CSVGVSSGTGGSYGYTF

clone_size: .
v_call: TRBV7-9
d_call: TRBD1
j_call: TRBJ1-5
cdr3_nt: TGTGCCAGCAGCGATCCGGGACAGGGAGGCAATCAGCCCCAGCATTTT
cdr3_aa: CASSDPGQGGNQPQHF

clone_size: .
v_call: TRBV4-1
d_call: .
j_call: TRBJ1-2
cdr3_nt: TGCGCCAGCAGCCAAGATTGGCAGGGAACTAACTATGGCTACACCTTC
cdr3_aa: CASSQDWQGTNYGYTF

clone_size: .
v_call: TRBV7-2
d_call: TRBD1
j_call: TRBJ2-2
cdr3_nt: TGTGCCAGCAGCTCAACAGGGGCCGGGGAGCTGTTTTTT
cdr3_aa: CASSSTGAGELFF

clone_size: .
v_call: TRBV11-2
d_call: TRBD1
j_call: TRBJ2-2
cdr3_nt: TGTGCCTCGAAGGGGGGACAGGGGATTACCGGGGAGCTGTTTTTT
cdr3_aa: CASKGGQGITGELFF

clone_size: .
v_call: TRBV7-8
d_call: .
j_call: TRBJ1-4
cdr3_nt: TGTGCCAGCAGCTTAGCGGTAATGAGCACAACTAATGAAAAACTGTTTTTT
cdr3_aa: CASSLAVMSTTNEKLFF

clone_size: .
v_call: TRBV3-1/TRBV3-2
d_call: .
j_call: TRBJ2-6
cdr3_nt: TGTGCCAGCAGTTCGGGGGACGGGGCCAACGTCCTGACTTTC
cdr3_aa: CASSSGDGANVLTF